This TCR beta chain stems from a study of blood T cells in healthy people across ages (dated by TCRdb to 2014 to 2015). Study-wide context: In model experiments, template switching captured about one uniquely barcoded TCR beta cDNA molecule for every two T cells. Using deep sequencing normalized with unique cDNA molecular identifiers, the study measured how TCR beta repertoire diversity changes with age. Four age groups were formed from the donors: young (average about 15 years), middle-aged (approximately 39), aged (around 68) and long-lived (82). To avoid experimental bias, donors of different ages were distributed randomly across sequencing lanes. For two donors (one aged 18 to 30 and one aged 80 or older), the study analyzed two additional independent replicas of 1 million unique cDNA reads from the same blood draw. The full study reports these points: There was a strong correlation between observed TCR beta diversity and the percentage of naive T cells measured by flow cytometry. Total diversity estimates from one million sequenced T cells were considered lower bounds and underestimates. Bulk unsorted PBMC profiling prevented conclusive comparison of naive and antigen-experienced compartments. Compared with the aged group, the long-lived group had more naive CD4+ T cells, fewer expanded clones and increased TCR diversity, a pattern suggesting age selection. As age increased, observed TCR beta diversity per million T cells dropped in a roughly linear way, and a significant reduction was already evident by age 40. Because donor CMV infection status was unknown, age-related changes in expanded clonotypes were potentially confounded.

The junction shows trimming of 3 bases on V and 1 base on J, and the gene matches do not reach 5 bases of it. CDR1 is given as DFQATT and CDR2 as SNEGSKA, both from the germline V gene (reference sequence). CDR3 length: 14 amino acids, cysteine to phenylalanine. Only CDR3 DNA remains: 42 bases, in frame from the first base. The method behind the library was 5' RACE. This sample was sequenced with an Illumina HiSeq 2500. A second PCR of roughly 7 to 11 cycles was performed with a sample-barcoded 5' primer and a J-beta primer mix. A template-switch 5' adaptor carrying 12 random nucleotides introduced a unique molecular identifier onto each TCR beta cDNA molecule. Each sample yielded at least 2.5 million CDR3-containing paired-end reads. First-strand cDNA synthesis was performed from all RNA using the Mint cDNA synthesis kit, with priming by a TRBC-specific oligonucleotide. Following uracil-DNA glycosylase treatment, all cDNA underwent a first 18-cycle PCR with the universal primers M1SS and BC2_uni_R. The study's own analysis went as follows. Each sample was normalized by randomly selecting 1 million high-quality reads, each carrying a distinct molecular identifier. Reads with shared molecular identifiers were discarded instead of being binned into consensus sequences. MiTCR, run with a Q25 quality threshold and the strictest error-elimination algorithm, handled CDR3 identification, clonotype clustering and error correction. Lower-bound total TCR beta diversity was estimated with a nonparametric unseen species model using Euler transformation. TCRdb trimmed the raw reads at Q25, called clones with MiXCR and kept productive beta chains. Rows are combined by CDR3 protein, so each entry shows the most common genes and DNA. These V and J calls rely on TCRdb rather than the paper's analysis. In this sample the table shows 550,000 to 700,000 distinct CDR3 sequences, 25% to 30% of which occur a single time. Roughly 20% of the sample is in the top ten clones.

Donors were 40 or so systemically healthy Caucasian individuals from Russia aged roughly 6 to 100 years. Each donor gave ten milliliters of peripheral blood, drawn into EDTA-treated Vacutainer tubes. Ficoll-Paque density-gradient centrifugation was used to isolate PBMCs, with at least 7 million per sample. Trizol reagent was used to extract total RNA from the PBMCs, yielding at least 6 micrograms per sample. Naive CD45RAhigh/CD27high T cell percentages were measured by flow cytometry on a PBMC aliquot from every donor. In the case of this clonotype: Its recognized antigen is unknown. There are no base qualities to consult, and no much larger clone falls within one base.

Material for sequencing was blood. The V and J genes are TRBV20-1 and TRBJ1-1; a stretch of 7 junction bases matches TRBD1. The source of this sequence is a woman aged 70 to 79 in good health. CDR3 protein: CSARRDSSNTEAFF. The sequence in DNA is TGCAGTGCTAGGAGGGACAGTTCGAACACTGAAGCTTTCTTT.